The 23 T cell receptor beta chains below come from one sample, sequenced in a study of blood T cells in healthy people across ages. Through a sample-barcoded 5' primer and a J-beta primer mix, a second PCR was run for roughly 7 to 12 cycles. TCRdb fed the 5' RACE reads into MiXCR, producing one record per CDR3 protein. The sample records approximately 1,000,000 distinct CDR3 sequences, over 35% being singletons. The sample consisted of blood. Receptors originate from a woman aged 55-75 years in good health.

CDR3 bases: TGTGCCAGCAATGGGATGGGAGGCAATCAGCCCCAGCATTTT. Translating gives CASNGMGGNQPQHF. The chain links TRBV28 to TRBJ1-5; no firm D call. The CDR3 sequence is 14 residues long. V shed 7 bases and J shed 2 bases, with 12 bases lying between them. From germline, CDR1 is MDHEN and CDR2 SYDVKM.

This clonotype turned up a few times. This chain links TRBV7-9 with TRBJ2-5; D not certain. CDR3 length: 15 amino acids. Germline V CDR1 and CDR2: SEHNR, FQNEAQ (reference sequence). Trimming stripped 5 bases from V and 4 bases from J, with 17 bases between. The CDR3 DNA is TGTGCCAGCAGCCCCAGACATGCTCCGGCAGAGACCCAGTACTTC. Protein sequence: CASSPRHAPAETQYF. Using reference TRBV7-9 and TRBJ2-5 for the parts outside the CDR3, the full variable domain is DTGVSQNPRHKITKRGQNVTFRCDPISEHNRLYWYRQTLGQGPEFLTYFQNEAQLEKSRLLSDRFSAERPKGSFSTLEIQRTEQGDSAMYLCASSPRHAPAETQYFGPGTRLLVL.

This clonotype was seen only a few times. In DNA, the CDR3 is TGTGCCAGCAGTTACTCAGGCGGTGGTTATGGCTACACCTTC. As protein: CASSYSGGGYGYTF. The genes are TRBV6-2 or TRBV6-3 and TRBJ1-2; D is unresolved. The V gene lost 0 bases and the J gene lost 5 bases, with 10 bases spanning the gap. There are 14 residues in the CDR3. Looked up from germline, CDR1 is MNHEY and CDR2 is SVGEGT.

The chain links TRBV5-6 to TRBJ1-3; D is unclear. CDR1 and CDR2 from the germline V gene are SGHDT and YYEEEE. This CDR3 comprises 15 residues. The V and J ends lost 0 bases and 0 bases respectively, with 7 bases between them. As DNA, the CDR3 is TGTGCCAGCAGCTTGGATCGGGTCTCTGGAAACACCATATATTTT. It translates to CASSLDRVSGNTIYF.

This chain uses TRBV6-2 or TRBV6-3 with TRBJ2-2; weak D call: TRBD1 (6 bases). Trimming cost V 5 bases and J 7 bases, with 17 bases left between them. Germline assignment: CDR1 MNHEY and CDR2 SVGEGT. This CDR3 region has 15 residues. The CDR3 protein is CASSPGQLHNGELFF. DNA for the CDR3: TGTGCCAGCAGTCCCGGACAGCTCCACAACGGGGAGCTGTTTTTT.

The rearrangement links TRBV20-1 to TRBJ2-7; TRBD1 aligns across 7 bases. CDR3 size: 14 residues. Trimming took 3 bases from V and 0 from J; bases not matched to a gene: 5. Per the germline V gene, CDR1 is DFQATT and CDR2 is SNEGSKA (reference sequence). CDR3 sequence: CSASGTVNSYEQYF. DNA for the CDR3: TGCAGTGCTAGCGGGACAGTAAACTCCTACGAGCAGTACTTC.

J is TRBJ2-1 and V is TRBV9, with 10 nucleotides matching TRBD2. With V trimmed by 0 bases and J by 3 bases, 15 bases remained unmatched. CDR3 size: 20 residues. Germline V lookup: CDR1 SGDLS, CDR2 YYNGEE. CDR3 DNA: TGTGCCAGCAGCGTAGATCCTAGCGGGAGCCAACCTTCGGTCTACAATGAGCAGTTCTTC. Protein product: CASSVDPSGSQPSVYNEQFF.

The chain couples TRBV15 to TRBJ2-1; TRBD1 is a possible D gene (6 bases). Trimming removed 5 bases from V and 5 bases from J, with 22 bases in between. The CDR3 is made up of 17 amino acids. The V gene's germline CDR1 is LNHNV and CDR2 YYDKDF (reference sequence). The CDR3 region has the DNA TGTGCCACCAGCGGATCGGATTTAAGGGGGTACGACAATGAGCAGTTCTTC. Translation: CATSGSDLRGYDNEQFF.

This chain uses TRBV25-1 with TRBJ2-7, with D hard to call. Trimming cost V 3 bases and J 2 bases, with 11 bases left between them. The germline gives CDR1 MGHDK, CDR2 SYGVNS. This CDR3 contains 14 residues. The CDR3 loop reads CASSDSIGAYEQYF. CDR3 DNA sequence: TGTGCCAGCAGTGATTCTATCGGAGCCTACGAGCAGTACTTC.

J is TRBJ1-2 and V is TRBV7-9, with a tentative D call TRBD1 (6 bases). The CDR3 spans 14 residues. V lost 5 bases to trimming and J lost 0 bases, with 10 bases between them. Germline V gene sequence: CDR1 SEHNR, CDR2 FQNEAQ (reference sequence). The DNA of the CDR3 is TGTGCCAGCAGCCCGACAGGTTCTAACTATGGCTACACCTTC. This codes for CASSPTGSNYGYTF.

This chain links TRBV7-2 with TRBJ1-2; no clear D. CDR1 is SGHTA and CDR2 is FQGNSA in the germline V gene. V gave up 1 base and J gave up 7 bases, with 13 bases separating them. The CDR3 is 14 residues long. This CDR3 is CASSLVLGGAGYTF. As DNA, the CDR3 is TGTGCCAGCAGCTTAGTTCTGGGCGGCGCTGGCTACACCTTC.

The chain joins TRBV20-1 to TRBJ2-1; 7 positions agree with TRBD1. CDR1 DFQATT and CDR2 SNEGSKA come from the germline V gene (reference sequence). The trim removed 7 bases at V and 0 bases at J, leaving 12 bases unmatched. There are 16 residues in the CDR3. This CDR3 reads CSVETGKPDSYNEQFF. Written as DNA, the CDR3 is TGCAGTGTCGAGACAGGGAAACCGGACTCCTACAATGAGCAGTTCTTC.

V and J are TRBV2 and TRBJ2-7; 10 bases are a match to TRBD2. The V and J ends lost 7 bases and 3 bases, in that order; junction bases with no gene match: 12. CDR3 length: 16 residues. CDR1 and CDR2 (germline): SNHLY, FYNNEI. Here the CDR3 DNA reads TGTGCCAGCACCCGGGGCCAGACTAGCGGGTTCTACGAGCAGTACTTC. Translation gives CASTRGQTSGFYEQYF.

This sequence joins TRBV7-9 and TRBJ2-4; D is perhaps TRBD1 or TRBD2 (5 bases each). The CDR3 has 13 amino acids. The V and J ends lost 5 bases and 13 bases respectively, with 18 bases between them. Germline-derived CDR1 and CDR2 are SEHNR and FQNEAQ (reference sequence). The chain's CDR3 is CASSVFGTHEQYF. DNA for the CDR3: TGTGCCAGCAGCGTATTTGGGACCCATGAGCAGTACTTC.

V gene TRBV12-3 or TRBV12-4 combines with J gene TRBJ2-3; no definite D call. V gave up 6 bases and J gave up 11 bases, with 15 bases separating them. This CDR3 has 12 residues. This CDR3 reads CASSLGFRGQYF. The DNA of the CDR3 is TGTGCCAGCAGCCTCGGGTTCCGCGGGCAGTATTTT.

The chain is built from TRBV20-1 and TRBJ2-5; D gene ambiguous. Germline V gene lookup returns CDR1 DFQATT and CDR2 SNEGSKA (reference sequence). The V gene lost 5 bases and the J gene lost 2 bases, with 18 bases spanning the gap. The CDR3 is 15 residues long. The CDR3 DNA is TGCAGTGCTCATAGCCCAAAGGAAGAACAAGAGACCCAGTACTTC. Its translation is CSAHSPKEEQETQYF.

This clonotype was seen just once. CDR3 residues: CSVRPLRGPGHEQYF. Written as DNA, the CDR3 is TGCAGCGTACGACCTCTCAGGGGACCGGGCCACGAGCAGTACTTC. V gene TRBV29-1 combines with J gene TRBJ2-7; a possible D gene is TRBD1 (6 bases). CDR3 length equals 15 residues. The germline V gene encodes CDR1 SQVTM and CDR2 ANQGSEA. V shed 6 bases and J shed 5 bases, with 23 bases lying between them.

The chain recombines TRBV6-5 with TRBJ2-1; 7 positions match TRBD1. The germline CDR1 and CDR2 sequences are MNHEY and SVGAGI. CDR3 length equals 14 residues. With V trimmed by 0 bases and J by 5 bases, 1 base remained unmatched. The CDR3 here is CASSYSQGDNEQFF. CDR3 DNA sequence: TGTGCCAGCAGTTACTCGCAGGGGGACAATGAGCAGTTCTTC.

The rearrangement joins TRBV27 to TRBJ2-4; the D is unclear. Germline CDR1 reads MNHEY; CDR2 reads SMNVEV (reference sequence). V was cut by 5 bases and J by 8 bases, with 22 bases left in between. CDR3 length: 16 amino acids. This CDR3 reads CASSPSTPDQKDIQYF. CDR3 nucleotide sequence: TGTGCCAGCAGTCCCTCAACTCCGGATCAGAAGGACATTCAGTACTTC.

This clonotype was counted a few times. The CDR3 reads CASSVSGLGATQYF. The CDR3 region has the DNA TGTGCCAGCAGCGTCTCCGGCCTTGGGGCTACGCAGTATTTT. The chain links TRBV9 to TRBJ2-3, with D perhaps TRBD1 (5 bases). The length of the CDR3 is 14 residues. Germline loops: CDR1 SGDLS, CDR2 YYNGEE. Between the trimmed V and J ends, which lost 2 bases and 8 bases, there was a span of 15 bases.

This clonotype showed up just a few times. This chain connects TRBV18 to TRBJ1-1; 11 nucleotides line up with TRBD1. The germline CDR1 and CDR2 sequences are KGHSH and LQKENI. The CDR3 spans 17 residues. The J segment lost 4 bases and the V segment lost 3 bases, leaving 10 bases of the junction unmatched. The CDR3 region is CASSPNPPGQGGTEAFF. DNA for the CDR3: TGTGCCAGCTCACCGAATCCGCCGGGACAGGGGGGCACTGAAGCTTTCTTT.

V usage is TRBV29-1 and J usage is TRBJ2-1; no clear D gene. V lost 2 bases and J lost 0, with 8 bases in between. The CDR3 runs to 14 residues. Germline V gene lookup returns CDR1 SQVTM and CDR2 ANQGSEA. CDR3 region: CSVEKDGSYNEQFF. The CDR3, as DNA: TGCAGCGTTGAAAAGGACGGCTCCTACAATGAGCAGTTCTTC.

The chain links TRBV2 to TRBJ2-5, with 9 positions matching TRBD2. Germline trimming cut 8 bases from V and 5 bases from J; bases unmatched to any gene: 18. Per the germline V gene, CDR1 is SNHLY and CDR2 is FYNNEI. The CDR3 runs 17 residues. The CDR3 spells CASVLLRGSGRAETQYF. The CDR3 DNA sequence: TGTGCCAGCGTGCTCCTCCGCGGTAGCGGGAGAGCGGAGACCCAGTACTTC.